Listed below are T cell receptor beta chains from one sample, sequenced in a study of blood T cell repertoires in COVID-19. The data were produced by immunoSEQ multiplex PCR, yet TCRdb's version contains in-frame clones alone and is incomplete. The table lists fewer than 200,000 clones, 65% to 90% of them singletons. The sequencing input was peripheral blood. These receptors were taken from a human donor in a cohort sampled during active COVID-19. The CDR3 runs from the conserved cysteine through the conserved F or W. D genes are given only for firm matches. Clone size is given for some rows only: seen once, a few or many times, or a class if the clone is expanded.

>TRBJ2-7|few|NA|TRBV5-1
TGCGCCAGCAGTTTTACGGTGTCCTACGAGCAGTACTTC
CASSFTVSYEQYF
>TRBJ2-1|NA|TRBD2|TRBV6-6
TGTGCCAGCAGCTCAGCGGGAGGGGCTAAAAGTGAGCAGTTCTTC
CASSSAGGAKSEQFF
>TRBJ2-5|few|TRBD2|TRBV3-1/TRBV3-2
TGTGCCAGCAGCCATGCGAAACCTAGCGGGGGAGAGACCCAGTACTTC
CASSHAKPSGGETQYF
>TRBJ2-7|NA|TRBD1|TRBV10-2
TGCGCCAGCAGTGAAGGGGGACAGGGCTCCTACGAGCAGTACTTC
CASSEGGQGSYEQYF
>TRBJ2-3|NA|NA|TRBV28
TGTGCCAGCAGTTTAGGACTAAGCACAGATACGCAGTATTTT
CASSLGLSTDTQYF
>TRBJ2-7|NA|TRBD2|TRBV18
TGTGCCAGCTCACCTCTAGCGGGGGTTTCCTACGAGCAGTACTTC
CASSPLAGVSYEQYF
>TRBJ2-5|NA|TRBD2|TRBV28
TGTGCCAGCAGTTACGGGGGGGGCGGAGAGACCCAGTACTTC
CASSYGGGGETQYF
>TRBJ1-6|NA|TRBD1|TRBV5-1
TGCGCCAGCAGATCAACAGGGGGCTCCTATAATTCACCCCTCCACTTT
CASRSTGGSYNSPLHF
>TRBJ2-6|NA|TRBD1|TRBV7-2
TGTGCCAGCAGCTTGGACAGGACGGCCAACGTCCTGACTTTC
CASSLDRTANVLTF
>TRBJ2-7|NA|NA|TRBV15
TGTGCCACCAGCAGCGGTTTGGACTCCTCCTACGAGCAGTACTTC
CATSSGLDSSYEQYF
>TRBJ2-7|NA|TRBD1|TRBV9
TGTGCCAGCAGCGGGGGACAGGGGGAATACTACGAGCAGTACTTC
CASSGGQGEYYEQYF
>TRBJ1-5|NA|NA|TRBV19
TGTGCCGTTGCGGGGGGTGAGCGTCAGCCCCAGCATTTT
CAVAGGERQPQHF
>TRBJ2-1|NA|TRBD2|TRBV5-1
TGCGCCAGCTACGAGACTAGCGGTCACAATGAGCAGTTCTTC
CASYETSGHNEQFF
>TRBJ2-7|NA|TRBD1|TRBV4-1
TGCGCCAGCAGCCCCCGGACAGGGGGCGCCTACGAGCAGTACTTC
CASSPRTGGAYEQYF
>TRBJ2-7|NA|NA|TRBV3-1/TRBV3-2
TGTGCCAGCAGCTCTTCGACTGGCTACGAGCAGTACTTC
CASSSSTGYEQYF
>TRBJ2-7|few|TRBD1|TRBV20-1
TGCAGTGCTAGTAGCGCACAGGGGGCGTACGAGCAGTACTTC
CSASSAQGAYEQYF
>TRBJ1-1|once|TRBD1|TRBV6-2/TRBV6-3
TGTGCCAGCAGCGCCATCACAGGGGGCACTGAAGCTTTCTTT
CASSAITGGTEAFF
>TRBJ2-7|once|NA|TRBV2
TGTGCCAGCAGTGAACGCGGCTACGAGCAGTACTTC
CASSERGYEQYF
>TRBJ2-7|NA|TRBD2|TRBV7-2
TGTGCCAGCAGCCCTACTAGCGGGAGCTCCTACGAGCAGTACTTC
CASSPTSGSSYEQYF
>TRBJ1-3|NA|NA|TRBV13
TGTGCCAGCAGCTTGACAGACAATGGAAACACCATATATTTT
CASSLTDNGNTIYF
>TRBJ2-7|NA|NA|TRBV15
TGTGCCACCAGCAGAGATCATGACAGATCCTACGAGCAGTACTTC
CATSRDHDRSYEQYF
>TRBJ1-5|few|NA|TRBV7-2
TGTGCCAGCAGCCCTCGAGGTAATCAGCCCCAGCATTTT
CASSPRGNQPQHF
>TRBJ2-1|NA|TRBD2|TRBV19
TGTGCCAGTAGTATCGGGGGGGCCTACAATGAGCAGTTCTTC
CASSIGGAYNEQFF
>TRBJ2-5|NA|TRBD1|TRBV11-3
TGTGCCAGCAGCGCGGGACAGGCCCTAGAGACCCAGTACTTC
CASSAGQALETQYF
>TRBJ2-5|NA|NA|TRBV7-2
TGTGCCAGCAGCTCTACAGGGTACCAAGAGACCCAGTACTTC
CASSSTGYQETQYF
>TRBJ2-1|once|TRBD2|TRBV5-1
TGCGCCAGCAGCTTGGGTAGCGGGACGTCCAATGAGCAGTTCTTC
CASSLGSGTSNEQFF
>TRBJ1-6|NA|NA|TRBV5-6
TGTGCCAGCACCCCACGGAGCTCCTATAATTCACCCCTCCACTTT
CASTPRSSYNSPLHF
>TRBJ1-3|few|NA|TRBV19
TGTGCCAGTTCCGACAGCTCTGGAAACACCATATATTTT
CASSDSSGNTIYF
>TRBJ1-2|NA|NA|TRBV24-1
TGTGCCACCAGTGACCGGACAGCCTCCTTGGGCTACACCTTC
CATSDRTASLGYTF
>TRBJ2-2|NA|TRBD1|TRBV19
TGTGCCAGTAGTATCCAGGGGGAGTCCGGGGAGCTGTTTTTT
CASSIQGESGELFF